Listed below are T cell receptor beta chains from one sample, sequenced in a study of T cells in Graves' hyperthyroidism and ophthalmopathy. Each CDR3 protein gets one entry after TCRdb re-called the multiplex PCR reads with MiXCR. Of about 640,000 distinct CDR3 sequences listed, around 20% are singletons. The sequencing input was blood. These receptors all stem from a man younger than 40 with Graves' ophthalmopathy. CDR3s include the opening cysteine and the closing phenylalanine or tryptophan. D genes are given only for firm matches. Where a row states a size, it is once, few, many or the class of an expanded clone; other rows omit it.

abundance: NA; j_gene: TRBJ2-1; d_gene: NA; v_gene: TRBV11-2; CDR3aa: CASSQVAGTKGPYNEQFF; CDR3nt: TGTGCCAGCAGCCAAGTTGCGGGAACGAAGGGCCCCTACAATGAGCAGTTCTTC
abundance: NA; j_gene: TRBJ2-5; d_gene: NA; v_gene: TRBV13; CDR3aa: CASSSGLSQETQYF; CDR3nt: TGTGCCAGCAGCTCCGGCCTCTCCCAAGAGACCCAGTACTTC
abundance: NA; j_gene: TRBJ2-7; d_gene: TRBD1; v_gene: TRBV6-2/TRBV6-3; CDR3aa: CASSYSTGTGVSEQYF; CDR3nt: TGTGCCAGCAGTTACTCGACTGGGACAGGCGTATCCGAGCAGTACTTC
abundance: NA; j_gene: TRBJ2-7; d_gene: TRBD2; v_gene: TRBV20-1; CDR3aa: CSAPTLAGVSEQYF; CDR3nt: TGCAGTGCCCCGACTCTAGCGGGAGTATCCGAGCAGTACTTC
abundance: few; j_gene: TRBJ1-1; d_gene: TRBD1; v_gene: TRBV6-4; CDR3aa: CASSYSKWPRTGNGEKAFF; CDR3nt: TGTGCCAGCAGTTACTCGAAATGGCCCCGGACAGGGAATGGGGAAAAAGCTTTCTTT
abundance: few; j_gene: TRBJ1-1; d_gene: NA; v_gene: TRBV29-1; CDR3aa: CSVENWNTEAFF; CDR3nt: TGCAGCGTTGAAAACTGGAACACTGAAGCTTTCTTT
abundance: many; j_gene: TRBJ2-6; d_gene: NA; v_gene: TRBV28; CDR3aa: CASSKSGANVLTF; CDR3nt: TGTGCCAGCAGCAAGTCTGGGGCCAACGTCCTGACTTTC
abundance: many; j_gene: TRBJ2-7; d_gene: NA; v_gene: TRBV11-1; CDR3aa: CASSFQGPYSYEQYF; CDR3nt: TGTGCCAGCAGCTTCCAGGGCCCGTACTCCTACGAGCAGTACTTC
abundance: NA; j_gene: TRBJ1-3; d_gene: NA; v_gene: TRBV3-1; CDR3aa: CASRAGGNTIYF; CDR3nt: TGTGCCAGCAGAGCAGGGGGAAACACCATATATTTT
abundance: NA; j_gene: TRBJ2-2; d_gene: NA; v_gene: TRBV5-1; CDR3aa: CASSPRTAPNTGELFF; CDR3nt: TGCGCCAGCAGTCCCCGGACAGCCCCGAACACCGGGGAGCTGTTTTTT
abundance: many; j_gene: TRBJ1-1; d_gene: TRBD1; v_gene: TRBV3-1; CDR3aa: CASSRGGVEAFF; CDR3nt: TGTGCCAGCAGCCGAGGGGGCGTTGAAGCTTTCTTT
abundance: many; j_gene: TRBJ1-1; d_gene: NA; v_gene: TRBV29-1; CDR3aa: CSVEGGDTEAFF; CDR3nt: TGCAGCGTTGAAGGGGGCGACACTGAAGCTTTCTTT
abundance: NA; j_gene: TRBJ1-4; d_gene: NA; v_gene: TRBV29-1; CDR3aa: CSVGPRGNEKLFF; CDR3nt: TGCAGCGTGGGGCCCCGGGGAAATGAAAAACTGTTTTTT
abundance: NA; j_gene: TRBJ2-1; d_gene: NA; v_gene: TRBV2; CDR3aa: CASSELAEIGYNEQFF; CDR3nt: TGTGCCAGCAGTGAATTAGCCGAGATCGGCTACAATGAGCAGTTCTTC
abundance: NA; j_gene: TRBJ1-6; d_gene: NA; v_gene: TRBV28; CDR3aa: CASSLSAGWNSPLHF; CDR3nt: TGTGCCAGCAGTTTGTCGGCCGGGTGGAATTCACCCCTCCACTTT
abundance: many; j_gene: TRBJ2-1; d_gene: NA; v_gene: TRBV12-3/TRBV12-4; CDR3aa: CASSPSGALYNEQFF; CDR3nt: TGTGCCAGCAGTCCTTCGGGGGCCCTATACAATGAGCAGTTCTTC
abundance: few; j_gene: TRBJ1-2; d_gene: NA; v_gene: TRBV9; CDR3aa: CASSVGTQGSNYGYTF; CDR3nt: TGTGCCAGCAGCGTAGGGACCCAGGGATCTAACTATGGCTACACCTTC
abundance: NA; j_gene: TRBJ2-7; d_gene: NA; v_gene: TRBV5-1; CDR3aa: CASACSRAPYEQYF; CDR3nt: TGCGCCAGCGCCTGCTCCAGGGCCCCCTACGAGCAGTACTTC
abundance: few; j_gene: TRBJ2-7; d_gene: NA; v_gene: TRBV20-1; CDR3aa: CSVRPAIYEQYF; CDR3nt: TGCAGTGTCCGGCCAGCTATCTACGAGCAGTACTTC
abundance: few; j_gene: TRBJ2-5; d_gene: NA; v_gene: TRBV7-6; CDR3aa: CASSLVGGAVVTQYF; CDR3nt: TGTGCCAGCAGCTTAGTGGGGGGCGCGGTGGTGACCCAGTACTTC
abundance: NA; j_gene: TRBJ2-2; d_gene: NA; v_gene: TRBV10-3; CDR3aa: CAISDHSNTGELFF; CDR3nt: TGTGCCATCAGCGACCACTCGAACACCGGGGAGCTGTTTTTT
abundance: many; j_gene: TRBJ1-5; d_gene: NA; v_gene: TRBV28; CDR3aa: CATSTNSNQPQHF; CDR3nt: TGTGCCACCTCGACAAATAGCAATCAGCCCCAGCATTTT
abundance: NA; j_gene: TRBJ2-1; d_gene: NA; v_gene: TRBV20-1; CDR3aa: CSARYGTYNEQFF; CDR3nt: TGCAGTGCCCGATACGGGACCTACAATGAGCAGTTCTTC
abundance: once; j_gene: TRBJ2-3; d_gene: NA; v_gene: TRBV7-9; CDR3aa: CASSFQASGTRYF; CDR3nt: TGTGCCAGCAGCTTTCAGGCGTCGGGTACGCGGTATTTT
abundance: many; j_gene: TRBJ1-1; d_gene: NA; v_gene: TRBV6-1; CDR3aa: CASSNGREAFF; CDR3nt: TGTGCCAGCAGTAACGGACGTGAAGCTTTCTTT
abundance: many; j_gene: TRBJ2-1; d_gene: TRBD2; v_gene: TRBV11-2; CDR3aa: CASSTRLAEVDQFF; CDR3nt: TGTGCCAGCAGCACCCGACTAGCAGAGGTAGATCAGTTCTTC
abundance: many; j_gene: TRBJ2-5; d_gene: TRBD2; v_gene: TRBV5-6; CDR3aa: CASSSGTKETQYF; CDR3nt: TGTGCCAGCAGCTCCGGGACTAAAGAGACCCAGTACTTC
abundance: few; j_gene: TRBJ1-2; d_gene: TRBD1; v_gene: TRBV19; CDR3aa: CASTRDRGANYGYTF; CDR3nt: TGTGCCAGTACCCGGGACAGGGGTGCTAACTATGGCTACACCTTC
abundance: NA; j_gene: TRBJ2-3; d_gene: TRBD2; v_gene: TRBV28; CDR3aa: CASSHLWTSGSTDTQYF; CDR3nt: TGTGCCAGCAGTCACCTATGGACTAGCGGTTCCACAGATACGCAGTATTTT
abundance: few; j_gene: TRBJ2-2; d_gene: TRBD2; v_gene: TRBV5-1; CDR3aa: CASSAPDWTSGRGNTGELFF; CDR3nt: TGCGCCAGCAGCGCGCCAGACTGGACTAGCGGGAGGGGGAACACCGGGGAGCTGTTTTTT
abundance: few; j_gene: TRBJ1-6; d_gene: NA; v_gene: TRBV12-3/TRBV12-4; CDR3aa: CASSRETHHYNSPLHF; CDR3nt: TGTGCCAGCTCCCGGGAGACGCACCACTATAATTCACCCCTCCACTTT
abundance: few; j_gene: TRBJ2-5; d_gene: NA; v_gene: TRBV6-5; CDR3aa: CASSYLTGGPETQYF; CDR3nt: TGTGCCAGCAGTTACCTAACCGGGGGTCCAGAGACCCAGTACTTC
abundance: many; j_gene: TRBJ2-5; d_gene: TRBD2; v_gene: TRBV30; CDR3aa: CAWSPLAGGETQYF; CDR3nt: TGTGCCTGGAGTCCTTTAGCGGGAGGAGAGACCCAGTACTTC
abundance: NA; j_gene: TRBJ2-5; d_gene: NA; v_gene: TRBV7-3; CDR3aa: CASSLTGGDETQYF; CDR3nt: TGTGCCAGCAGCTTAACCGGAGGGGACGAGACCCAGTACTTC
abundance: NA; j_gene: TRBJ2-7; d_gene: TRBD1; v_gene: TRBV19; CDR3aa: CASNDQQGSEQYF; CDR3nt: TGTGCCAGTAACGACCAACAGGGGTCCGAGCAGTACTTC
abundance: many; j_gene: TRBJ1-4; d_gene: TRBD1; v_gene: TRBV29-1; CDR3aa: CSVPGQGNEKLFF; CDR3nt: TGCAGCGTACCCGGACAGGGAAATGAAAAACTGTTTTTT
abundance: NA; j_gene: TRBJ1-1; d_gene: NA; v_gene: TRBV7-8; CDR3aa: CASSFSIWQGRSEAFF; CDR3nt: TGTGCCAGCAGCTTTAGTATATGGCAGGGGCGGAGTGAAGCTTTCTTT